This T cell receptor beta chain originates from a study of cytomegalovirus exposure and HLA in healthy donors. Of note for this clone: Its antigen is not identified.

V dropped 4 bases and J dropped 2; count of bases not matched to a gene: 4. CDR3 size: 16 residues. Germline values: CDR1 LNHDA, CDR2 SQIVND (reference sequence). Whole-study findings and limits: The authors later linked a missense DCLRE1C variant to TCR beta V- and J-gene trimming.

A multiplex PCR was run with 60 Vbeta primers and 13 Jbeta primers. TCRdb's table, derived via immunoSEQ multiplex PCR, lists solely in-frame clones and lacks some. The table lists 100,000 or so clones, around 77% of them singletons. The chain is built from TRBV19 and TRBJ2-3, with 12 bases that match TRBD2. Sequenced input: PBMCs. This sequence was found in a man in his forties or fifties in good health and CMV-seropositive. The CDR3 nucleotides read TGTGCCAGTAGTAGGAGACTAGCGGGAGTCACAGATACGCAGTATTTT. This translates into CASSRRLAGVTDTQYF.